This paragraph covers one T cell receptor beta chain sequence. These data come from a study of blood T cell repertoires in COVID-19. In the study overall: Samples came from the United States, Italy and Spain, spanning acute and convalescent COVID-19. The cDNA or gDNA used as material had been derived from T cells, B-cell-depleted T cells, or PBMCs.

CDR3 length: 15 amino acids. V lost 8 bases, J lost 1 base, and 15 bases lay in between. Germline V gene sequence: CDR1 LNHDA, CDR2 SQIVND (reference sequence). Generated by immunoSEQ multiplex PCR, the TCRdb table keeps only in-frame clones and is missing some. Of fewer than 110,000 clones in the sample, 87% were seen once. Sequenced sample: peripheral blood. V and J are TRBV19 and TRBJ1-3, with a weak D call TRBD1 (6 bases). The sequence derives from a man aged 45-65 years in a cohort sampled during active COVID-19. CDR3 in DNA: TGTGCCAGTGAATTTAGAGGGGGATCTGGAAACACCATATATTTT. This encodes CASEFRGGSGNTIYF.